These 32 T cell receptor beta chains were all obtained from the same sample, sequenced in a study of blood T cell repertoires in COVID-19. Here immunoSEQ multiplex PCR was the method, and the copy in TCRdb shows in-frame clones only, minus some. This sample has roughly 220,000 clones; more than 70% occur once, and the top ten carry 3.5% to 4.5%. Sequencing input: PBMCs or T cells enriched from blood (not recorded which). The receptors derive from a man aged 30 to 45 with acute COVID-19.

The V gene is TRBV27, the J gene TRBJ1-1; 8 bases align to TRBD1. The CDR3 contains 17 residues. Germline trimming cut 6 bases from V and 4 bases from J; bases unmatched to any gene: 16. Germline V gene sequence: CDR1 MNHEY, CDR2 SMNVEV (reference sequence). In nucleotides, the CDR3 is TGTGCCAGCAGCCAGAGACAGGGGAAGGGGTTGGGCACTGAAGCTTTCTTT. It yields the protein CASSQRQGKGLGTEAFF.

This sequence joins TRBV5-6 and TRBJ1-2, with D perhaps TRBD1 (6 bases). CDR3 length: 13 amino acids. Per the germline V gene, CDR1 is SGHDT and CDR2 is YYEEEE. Trimming shortened V by 1 base and J by 8 bases, and 12 bases separated the two germline ends. CDR3 protein: CASSLQAQGGYTF. DNA of the CDR3: TGTGCCAGCAGCTTGCAAGCACAGGGAGGCTACACCTTC.

The V gene is TRBV6-5, the J gene TRBJ2-3; 9 bases are shared with TRBD1. Per the germline V gene, CDR1 is MNHEY and CDR2 is SVGAGI. The V gene end was trimmed by 6 bases and the J gene end by 4 bases; junction bases not matched to a gene: 8. The CDR3 length is 15 residues. CDR3 coding DNA: TGTGCCAGCAGCCGTTCGGGACAGGGCCCAGATACGCAGTATTTT. Translated: CASSRSGQGPDTQYF.

The chain joins TRBV6-1 to TRBJ1-1, with D unclear. CDR3 length equals 14 residues. CDR1 MNHNS and CDR2 SASEGT come from the germline V gene. V was trimmed by 3 bases and J by 1 base, leaving 9 bases between them. This CDR3 reads CASSDYSKNTEAFF. The CDR3 bases are TGTGCCAGCAGTGATTACAGCAAGAACACTGAAGCTTTCTTT.

J is TRBJ2-3 and V is TRBV7-9; maybe TRBD2 (5 bases). V was cut by 0 bases and J by 4 bases, with 8 bases left in between. Germline lookup yields CDR1 SEHNR and CDR2 FQNEAQ (reference sequence). The CDR3 consists of 14 residues. CDR3 region: CASSLARGSDTQYF. In DNA form, the CDR3 reads TGTGCCAGCAGCTTAGCAAGAGGGTCAGATACGCAGTATTTT.

V usage is TRBV30 and J usage is TRBJ1-2; 8 positions agree with TRBD1. Trimming removed 1 base from V and 10 bases from J; junction bases left unmatched: 2. The CDR3 runs 11 residues. Germline lookup yields CDR1 GTSNPN and CDR2 SVGIG (reference sequence). As DNA, the CDR3 is TGTGCCTGGAGTGGGACAGGGATCTACACCTTC. Protein: CAWSGTGIYTF.

V is TRBV18 and J is TRBJ2-2; D might be TRBD1 (5 bases). This CDR3 has 13 amino acids. The V gene's germline CDR1 is KGHSH and CDR2 LQKENI. V was pared by 6 bases and J by 5 bases, with 10 bases between. The CDR3 spells CASSQGATGELFF. In nucleotides, the CDR3 is TGTGCCAGCTCTCAGGGCGCGACCGGGGAGCTGTTTTTT.

The rearrangement uses TRBV9 and TRBJ1-6; 8 bases are a match to TRBD1. V trimming: 4 bases; J trimming: 5 bases; junction bases outside the gene matches: 2. The CDR3 consists of 14 residues. The V gene's germline CDR1 is SGDLS and CDR2 YYNGEE. The CDR3, as DNA: TGTGCCAGCAGCTTGACAGGGGATAATTCACCCCTCCACTTT. Translating it yields CASSLTGDNSPLHF.

V and J are TRBV12-3 or TRBV12-4 and TRBJ1-4; possibly TRBD1 for D (5 bases). V was shortened by 9 bases and J by 4 bases, with 12 bases between the two germline ends. The CDR3 length is 13 residues. DNA of the CDR3: TGTGCCAGTTGGGCAGGGATTAATGAAAAACTGTTTTTT. It encodes CASWAGINEKLFF.

This clone was recorded only once. The V gene is TRBV12-2, the J gene TRBJ2-1; the table's D call of TRBD2 was not tested on the DNA. TRBV12-2 is annotated as a pseudogene. This CDR3 region has 16 residues. The CDR3 DNA reads TGTGCAAGTCGCTTAGCTGGGACTAGCGGGGACAATGAGCAGTTCTTC. It yields the protein CASRLAGTSGDNEQFF.

This chain connects TRBV2 to TRBJ2-5; 9 nucleotides align to TRBD1. The CDR3 covers 13 residues. Germline V CDR1 and CDR2: SNHLY, FYNNEI. Unmatched junction bases numbered 6, after V lost 5 bases and J lost 8 bases. The CDR3 DNA is TGTGCCAGCAGTTCCGGGACAGGGATCACCCAGTACTTC. Translation gives CASSSGTGITQYF.

V usage is TRBV29-1 and J usage is TRBJ2-7, with D perhaps TRBD1 (5 bases). This CDR3 is 14 amino acids long. V lost 3 bases to trimming and J lost 2 bases, with 14 bases between them. Per the germline V gene, CDR1 is SQVTM and CDR2 is ANQGSEA. DNA for the CDR3: TGCAGCGTTGAGGGCCAGGGAATTCCCTACGAGCAGTACTTC. Protein product: CSVEGQGIPYEQYF.

This chain connects TRBV2 to TRBJ2-7; 9 bases line up with TRBD2. CDR1 is SNHLY and CDR2 is FYNNEI in the germline V gene. The junction had 6 bases not matched to a gene; V was cut back by 4 bases and J by 2 bases. This CDR3 spans 15 amino acids. Here the CDR3 DNA reads TGTGCCAGCAGTGTGGGGCGGGGGGGCCCCTACGAGCAGTACTTC. Amino acids: CASSVGRGGPYEQYF.

The rearrangement links TRBV9 to TRBJ2-2, with 10 positions matching TRBD1. J lost 6 bases, V lost 4 bases, and 9 bases had no gene match. In germline, CDR1 is SGDLS, CDR2 YYNGEE. This CDR3 is 16 amino acids long. The CDR3 DNA follows: TGTGCCAGCAGCCTAAGACAGGGGGCGATCCCCGGGGAGCTGTTTTTT. Protein product: CASSLRQGAIPGELFF.

This clone was observed a handful of times. The genes are TRBV19 and TRBJ1-1, with 8 positions matching TRBD1. V shed 1 base and J 7 bases; nucleotides not matched to a gene: 5. The CDR3 runs 14 residues. The V gene's germline CDR1 is LNHDA and CDR2 SQIVND (reference sequence). CDR3 amino acids: CASSIGAGQGEAFF. The CDR3 nucleotides are TGTGCCAGTAGTATAGGCGCTGGACAGGGTGAAGCTTTCTTT.

The CDR3 DNA sequence: TGTGCCAGCCATTCGGGGGTTTGGTACGAGCAGTACTTC. Translated, it gives CASHSGVWYEQYF. V and J are TRBV28 and TRBJ2-7, with a tentative D call TRBD2 (6 bases). This CDR3 has 13 amino acids. The V end was cut by 8 bases, the J end by 4 bases, with 15 bases between. CDR1 and CDR2 (germline): MDHEN, SYDVKM. The whole variable domain, remainder taken from reference TRBV28 and TRBJ2-7, is DVKVTQSSRYLVKRTGEKVFLECVQDMDHENMFWYRQDPGLGLRLIYFSYDVKMKEKGDIPEGYSVSREKKERFSLILESASTNQTSMYLCASHSGVWYEQYFGPGTRLTVT.

This clone has more than one count but fewer than ten. The V and J genes are TRBV14 and TRBJ1-1; 7 nucleotides agree with TRBD1. CDR1 is SGHDN and CDR2 is FVKESK in the germline V gene. The junction had 5 bases not matched to a gene; V was cut back by 6 bases and J by 1 base. The CDR3 is 14 residues long. CDR3 loop: CASSFGTANTEAFF. The CDR3 coding sequence is TGTGCCAGCAGTTTCGGGACAGCGAACACTGAAGCTTTCTTT.

The chain combines TRBV29-1 with TRBJ1-2, with 8 bases aligning to TRBD1. The CDR3 contains 15 residues. The J segment lost 7 bases and the V segment lost 7 bases, leaving 17 bases of the junction unmatched. Germline CDR1 reads SQVTM; CDR2 reads ANQGSEA. DNA for the CDR3: TGCAGCGGCCTATCGAATGGACAGGGAGTATTTGGCTACACCTTC. Translated, it gives CSGLSNGQGVFGYTF.

The rearrangement links TRBV7-6 to TRBJ1-4; D gene unclear. Trimming pared 5 bases from V and 1 base from J, leaving 8 bases between. This CDR3 is built from 14 residues. Germline-derived CDR1 and CDR2 are SGHVS and FNYEAQ. Here the CDR3 DNA reads TGTGCCAGCAGCCCTGGAGTAACTAATGAAAAACTGTTTTTT. Translated: CASSPGVTNEKLFF.

This clone was seen a single time. The chain carries TRBV18 and TRBJ1-2; 7 positions match TRBD1. Germline CDR1 is KGHSH and CDR2 is LQKENI. The CDR3 spans 14 residues. Unmatched junction bases numbered 2, after V lost 4 bases and J lost 0 bases. The chain's CDR3 is CASSLGQTNYGYTF. DNA of the CDR3: TGTGCCAGCTCACTGGGACAGACTAACTATGGCTACACCTTC.

The rearrangement uses TRBV2 and TRBJ1-6, with a possible D match to TRBD1 (5 bases). The CDR3 is 13 residues long. V was trimmed by 4 bases and J by 10 bases, leaving 11 bases between them. Germline values: CDR1 SNHLY, CDR2 FYNNEI. CDR3 sequence: CASSGQSDSPLHF. Here the CDR3 DNA reads TGTGCCAGCAGTGGACAGAGCGACTCACCCCTCCACTTT. Using reference TRBV2 and TRBJ1-6 for the parts outside the CDR3, the full variable domain is EPEVTQTPSHQVTQMGQEVILRCVPISNHLYFYWYRQILGQKVEFLVSFYNNEISEKSEIFDDQFSVERPDGSNFTLKIRSTKLEDSAMYFCASSGQSDSPLHFGNGTRLTVT.

On this clone: Other DNA sequences in the same sample also yield this CDR3. The chain carries TRBV9 and TRBJ2-5; 9 nucleotides align to TRBD1. Germline loops: CDR1 SGDLS, CDR2 YYNGEE. The CDR3 runs to 15 residues. With V trimmed by 3 bases and J by 2 bases, 5 bases remained unmatched. The CDR3 nucleotides are TGTGCCAGCAGCGCGGGACAGGGCCTACAAGAGACCCAGTACTTC. It specifies CASSAGQGLQETQYF.

Comments on this clone: Other DNA sequences in this specimen translate into the identical CDR3. The J gene is TRBJ1-1, the V gene TRBV30, with TRBD1 matching 7 bases. Germline V gives CDR1 GTSNPN, CDR2 SVGIG (reference sequence). The trim removed 2 bases at V and 1 base at J, leaving 1 base unmatched. The CDR3 extends over 13 amino acids. CDR3 sequence reads: CAWSRQGNTEAFF. The CDR3 DNA reads as TGTGCCTGGAGTCGACAGGGGAACACTGAAGCTTTCTTT.

This clone was seen a single time. The rearrangement joins TRBV7-6 to TRBJ2-1, with 7 nucleotides matching TRBD2. After removal of 2 bases from V and 6 bases from J, the junction contained 7 bases not matched to a gene. CDR1 SGHVS and CDR2 FNYEAQ come from the germline V gene. This CDR3 region has 15 residues. The CDR3 DNA is TGTGCCAGCAGCTTAAGCGGGGCCTTTAGCAATGAGCAGTTCTTC. Protein sequence: CASSLSGAFSNEQFF. Using reference TRBV7-6 and TRBJ2-1 for the parts outside the CDR3, the full variable domain is GAGVSQSPRYKVTKRGQDVALRCDPISGHVSLYWYRQALGQGPEFLTYFNYEAQQDKSGLPNDRFSAERPEGSISTLTIQRTEQRDSAMYRCASSLSGAFSNEQFFGPGTRLTVL.

This clone was detected many times. Its ends do not fully match the called genes, so a read error is possible. The chain links TRBV2 to TRBJ2-3, with 10 bases that match TRBD2. This CDR3 region has 18 residues. Germline CDR1 reads SNHLY; CDR2 reads FYNNEI. CDR3 DNA: TGTGCCAGCAGCGAAGGAACAGCTAGCGGGGGCTCAACAGATACGCAGTATTTT. Its protein product is CASSEGTASGGSTDTQYF.

This clone was recorded once. The chain has TRBV19 and TRBJ1-1; the match to TRBD1 covers 8 bases. CDR1 LNHDA and CDR2 SQIVND come from the germline V gene (reference sequence). There are 14 residues in the CDR3. Trimming took 6 bases from V and 4 from J; bases not matched to a gene: 7. The CDR3: CASSWTGIATEAFF. The CDR3 DNA is TGTGCCAGTAGCTGGACAGGGATCGCCACTGAAGCTTTCTTT.

This clone has just a few counts. This chain connects TRBV29-1 to TRBJ1-2; unclear D gene. CDR1 and CDR2 (germline): SQVTM, ANQGSEA. V was clipped by 5 bases and J by 0 bases, with 16 bases between them. The CDR3 loop spans 15 amino acids. In DNA, the CDR3 is TGCAGCGTTCCCGGGGAGACCTTAGCTAACTATGGCTACACCTTC. It translates to CSVPGETLANYGYTF.

This clone was seen a single time. The chain has TRBV10-3 and TRBJ2-1, with D unresolved. CDR1 and CDR2 from the germline V gene are ENHRY and SYGVKD. Trimming stripped 6 bases from V and 7 bases from J, with 7 bases between. The CDR3 is 11 amino acids. CDR3 coding DNA: TGTGCCATCAGATCAAATAATGAGCAGTTCTTC. Its protein product is CAIRSNNEQFF.

The chain joins TRBV18 to TRBJ1-1; perhaps TRBD1 as D (6 bases). V was shortened by 3 bases and J by 0 bases, with 8 bases between the two germline ends. This CDR3 is 14 amino acids long. Germline V gene data show CDR1 as KGHSH and CDR2 as LQKENI. The CDR3 DNA reads as TGTGCCAGCTCACCCGACAGGATGAACACTGAAGCTTTCTTT. Amino acid sequence: CASSPDRMNTEAFF.

The V gene is TRBV10-1, the J gene TRBJ1-1; D perhaps matches TRBD1 (6 bases). Germline V lookup: CDR1 WNHNN, CDR2 SYGVQD (reference sequence). The CDR3 has 14 amino acids. V lost 0 bases and J lost 5, with 10 bases in between. CDR3 coding DNA: TGCGCCAGCAGTGAGTCCGGGGGGCGGACTGAAGCTTTCTTT. Translation gives CASSESGGRTEAFF.

V is TRBV27 and J is TRBJ2-7; 8 bases fit TRBD1. The CDR3 is made up of 18 amino acids. The V gene's germline CDR1 is MNHEY and CDR2 SMNVEV (reference sequence). Trimming took 2 bases from V and 6 from J; bases not matched to a gene: 18. The CDR3 DNA sequence: TGTGCCAGCAGTTTAAGCCTACCCGGACAGGGAGGTCCCCCCGAGCAGTACTTC. This codes for CASSLSLPGQGGPPEQYF.

The chain links TRBV20-1 to TRBJ2-5; D perhaps matches TRBD1 (6 bases). The CDR3 sequence is 13 residues long. Germline values: CDR1 DFQATT, CDR2 SNEGSKA (reference sequence). Trimming shortened V by 3 bases and J by 5 bases, and 13 bases separated the two germline ends. CDR3 residues: CSASITGSETQYF. The CDR3 DNA follows: TGCAGTGCTAGTATTACAGGGTCGGAGACCCAGTACTTC.